The 11 T cell receptor beta chains in this list originate from one sample, sequenced in a study of PD-1 blockade in classical Hodgkin lymphoma. Every patient experienced relapse after autologous stem cell transplantation, and brentuximab vedotin exposure varied. The table came from immunoSEQ multiplex PCR; TCRdb's copy has only in-frame clones and leaves some out. The sample carries about 84,000 clones, about nine tenths recorded once. This specimen was peripheral blood mononuclear cells (PBMCs), taken at baseline. The receptors derive from a human donor with classical Hodgkin lymphoma.

This sequence joins TRBV10-1 and TRBJ2-1, with TRBD2 identical over 8 bases. The CDR3 runs to 15 residues. Trimming removed 4 bases from V and 8 bases from J; junction bases left unmatched: 10. The germline CDR1 and CDR2 sequences are WNHNN and SYGVQD (reference sequence). The CDR3 loop is CASSGSGGLGYEQFF. The CDR3 coding sequence is TGCGCCAGCAGTGGGAGCGGGGGACTAGGGTATGAGCAGTTCTTC.

The rearrangement joins TRBV28 to TRBJ1-2; D remains ambiguous. Trimming left V 5 bases short and J 6 bases short, with 13 bases between. The germline V gene encodes CDR1 MDHEN and CDR2 SYDVKM. The CDR3 runs 13 residues. The CDR3 is CASSQVLLHGYTF. The CDR3 bases are TGTGCCAGCAGTCAGGTCCTCCTACATGGCTACACCTTC.

The chain is built from TRBV7-2 and TRBJ2-1; the match to TRBD1 covers 10 bases. Losses at the gene ends were 5 bases for V and 9 bases for J; bases not matched to a gene: 10. This CDR3 region has 15 residues. Germline V CDR1 and CDR2: SGHTA, FQGNSA. CDR3 amino acids: CASSAGQGGGSEQFF. The CDR3, as DNA: TGTGCCAGCAGCGCAGGACAGGGGGGAGGAAGTGAGCAGTTCTTC.

The rearrangement joins TRBV9 to TRBJ1-2; no clear D. Trimming took 0 bases from V and 2 from J, leaving 11 bases between them. Germline CDR1 and CDR2: SGDLS and YYNGEE. This CDR3 is 15 amino acids long. CDR3 region: CASSVGERLNYGYTF. The CDR3, as DNA: TGTGCCAGCAGCGTAGGCGAGAGACTAAACTATGGCTACACCTTC.

The chain uses TRBV27 and TRBJ2-7; 10 positions match TRBD1. The V gene end was trimmed by 8 bases and the J gene end by 6 bases; junction bases not matched to a gene: 10. CDR1 is MNHEY and CDR2 is SMNVEV in the germline V gene (reference sequence). CDR3 length: 14 amino acids. The CDR3 DNA follows: TGTGCCAGCCAGTACCGGGACAGGGGTAGCGAGCAGTACTTC. It specifies CASQYRDRGSEQYF.

The chain employs TRBV9 and TRBJ2-1; D gene unclear. Germline V gene lookup returns CDR1 SGDLS and CDR2 YYNGEE. V was clipped by 2 bases and J by 1 base, with 10 bases between them. The CDR3 is made up of 15 amino acids. This CDR3 is CASSVGEVSYNEQFF. The CDR3 coding sequence is TGTGCCAGCAGCGTCGGCGAGGTGTCCTACAATGAGCAGTTCTTC.

The chain uses TRBV21-1 and TRBJ2-1; the table's D call, TRBD2, has no DNA check behind it. TRBV21-1 is a pseudogene segment. The CDR3 runs 17 residues. The CDR3 spells CASSARPGTSGKDEQFF. The DNA for the CDR3 is TGTGCCAGCAGCGCCCGGCCCGGGACTAGCGGGAAGGATGAGCAGTTCTTC.

The rearrangement uses TRBV6-5 and TRBJ2-2, with TRBD1 matching over 8 bases. The CDR3 spans 15 residues. Unmatched junction bases numbered 9, after V lost 6 bases and J lost 6 bases. The germline V gene has CDR1 MNHEY and CDR2 SVGAGI. The CDR3 loop is CASRRTGIVSGELFF. DNA of the CDR3: TGTGCCAGCAGGAGGACAGGGATCGTCTCCGGGGAGCTGTTTTTT.

The table lists this clone with a count of one. The rearrangement links TRBV5-1 to TRBJ2-1; D unresolved. Trimming pared 0 bases from V and 4 bases from J, leaving 5 bases between. The CDR3 runs to 13 residues. Germline V gives CDR1 SGHRS, CDR2 YFSETQ. CDR3 region: CASSLDLYNEQFF. The CDR3 DNA is TGCGCCAGCAGCTTGGACCTTTACAATGAGCAGTTCTTC.

The sample holds one count of this clone. This chain links TRBV2 with TRBJ2-1; tentative D call: TRBD2 (6 bases). This CDR3 has 18 residues. The V gene's germline CDR1 is SNHLY and CDR2 FYNNEI. The V end was cut by 7 bases, the J end by 5 bases, with 27 bases between. The CDR3 sequence is CASILYDPGGIRDNEQFF. CDR3 bases: TGTGCCAGCATCCTCTATGATCCTGGCGGGATACGCGACAATGAGCAGTTCTTC.

This clone is medium-sized within its sample. V is TRBV29-1 and J is TRBJ1-5; 10 nucleotides agree with TRBD1. Trimming removed 6 bases from V and 4 bases from J; junction bases left unmatched: 9. CDR3 length equals 15 residues. Germline CDR1 is SQVTM and CDR2 is ANQGSEA. CDR3 bases: TGCAGCGTAGGAGGGACAGGGGATCGTAATCAGCCCCAGCATTTT. Amino acid sequence: CSVGGTGDRNQPQHF. The full variable domain, its missing parts supplied by reference TRBV29-1 and TRBJ1-5, is SAVISQKPSRDICQRGTSLTIQCQVDSQVTMMFWYRQQPGQSLTLIATANQGSEATYESGFVIDKFPISRPNLTFSTLTVSNMSPEDSSIYLCSVGGTGDRNQPQHFGDGTRLSIL.